The rows below give T cell receptor beta chains drawn from one sample of a study of T cell changes during pregnancy in multiple sclerosis. TCRdb's copy holds only in-frame clones and misses some; the assay was immunoSEQ multiplex PCR. The table includes about 100,000 clones, roughly 90% detected once. This specimen was peripheral blood, taken after pregnancy. The receptors come from a female donor with multiple sclerosis, enrolled in a pregnancy study. Each CDR3 is given with its conserved first and last residue. The order of the fields is V gene, CDR3 protein.

TRBV30 | CAGTTQGSHEQYF
TRBV7-7 | CASSPRGQGTPYSNQPQHF
TRBV18 | CASSPPGLAGEREFF
TRBV4-1 | CASSQEAGVNQPQHF
TRBV7-2 | CASSLVDPGGRQYF
TRBV6-5 | CASSYSRTAPNEKLFF
TRBV7-6 | CASSFRDRGWETQYF
TRBV4-3 | CASSQARSGGGETQYF
TRBV5-8 | CASSSPGGSSDTQYF
TRBV19 | CASTRGGGGRTDTQYF
TRBV7-9 | CASSSPSAPGDYGYTF
TRBV10-3 | CAISFDRAENTEAFF
TRBV5-4 | CASSLATTGSGYTF
TRBV30 | CAWTPQGGAFF
TRBV6-4 | CASGPGQDNTGELFF
TRBV28 | CASSKQGAGEKLFF
TRBV4-3 | CASSQGTGGTSGTDTQYF
TRBV7-3 | CASSRTSGSYNEQFF
TRBV6-6 | CASRPSTGATEAFF
TRBV19 | CASGALAGDLQETQYF
TRBV6-5 | CASKPLAGAQYF
TRBV7-8 | CASSLRASGVQHSPLHF
TRBV6-5 | CASNTGGNTGELFF
TRBV28 | CASSFMSGIEQYF
TRBV6-6 | CASSYRGSNTQYF
TRBV7-6 | CASSRDRNQPQHF
TRBV29-1 | CSVDRANEQFF
TRBV5-1 | CASSLGLAGEGNTQYF
TRBV10-3 | CAIRRLAGDNEQFF
TRBV5-4 | CASSLLGGSFDEQFF
TRBV5-1 | CASSLRQGQRNNEQFF
TRBV5-1 | CASSRGSNQPQHF
TRBV2 | CASSEYSGPQETQYF
TRBV5-4 | CASSPWDMNTGELFF
TRBV25-1 | CASSEGSTGRAEAFF
TRBV4-1 | CASSTSGRATDTQYF
TRBV5-1 | CASSLRQGSGELFF
TRBV2 | CASSRPGQGIGGYTF
TRBV6-1 | CASSEEAVRGSNQPQHF
TRBV7-2 | CASSSQRAGGFEKLFF
TRBV11-2 | CASSWHRGDGYTF
TRBV30 | CAWKKEGWAFF
TRBV6-6 | CASSSTTYPAYNEQFF
TRBV5-1 | CASSLERGGGYGYTF
TRBV25-1 | CASSVAGAVGYTF
TRBV6-6 | CASSYATSSQYF
TRBV7-9 | CASSSPYGTEAFF
TRBV2 | CASNGLDHYEQYF
TRBV5-5 | CASSLGFGVSYTF
TRBV27 | CASSLGTGVYGYTF
TRBV6-6 | CATWTVNYGYTF
TRBV7-9 | CASSLRGSYQDYEQYF
TRBV6-5 | CASSYSTGIGGELFF
TRBV5-1 | CASSLLSAGELFF
TRBV15 | CATRRGTEGRYTF
TRBV18 | CASSRGQGNTEAFF
TRBV9 | CASSVGPSGGTGELFF